The rows below give T cell receptor beta chains drawn from one sample of a study of T cell repertoires in aging, cancer and after chemotherapy. In TCRdb, the multiplex PCR reads were re-called with MiXCR into one record per CDR3 protein. The repertoire consists of over a thousand distinct CDR3 sequences, with roughly a sixth occurring once and the leading ten covering approximately 17%. Sequencing was performed on blood. The receptors originated from a human donor with a solid tumor. Both conserved end residues are part of each CDR3. The D gene is left open where the match is weak. For some rows the clone size is stated as once, few or many, or as a class when expanded; others skip it.

cdr3_length: 14
j_call: TRBJ1-1
d_call: .
v_call: TRBV30
clone_size: few
cdr3_aa: CAWTGVFGNTEAFF
cdr3_nt: TGTGCCTGGACAGGGGTGTTCGGGAACACTGAAGCTTTCTTT

cdr3_length: 13
j_call: TRBJ1-1
d_call: .
v_call: TRBV27
clone_size: medium-sized
cdr3_aa: CASSYFGAGEAFF
cdr3_nt: TGTGCCAGCAGTTACTTCGGGGCCGGGGAGGCTTTCTTT

cdr3_length: 15
j_call: TRBJ2-5
d_call: .
v_call: TRBV7-2
clone_size: large
cdr3_aa: CASSLGPTSSETQYF
cdr3_nt: TGTGCCAGCAGCTTGGGACCGACTTCCTCTGAGACCCAGTACTTC

cdr3_length: 14
j_call: TRBJ2-5
d_call: TRBD2
v_call: TRBV9
clone_size: .
cdr3_aa: CASSQMTSGGAQYF
cdr3_nt: TGTGCCAGCAGCCAAATGACTAGCGGGGGGGCCCAGTACTTC

cdr3_length: 13
j_call: TRBJ1-2
d_call: .
v_call: TRBV12-3/TRBV12-4
clone_size: large
cdr3_aa: CASSLDIYYGYTF
cdr3_nt: TGTGCCAGCAGTCTTGACATTTACTATGGCTACACCTTC

cdr3_length: 15
j_call: TRBJ2-1
d_call: TRBD2
v_call: TRBV6-5
clone_size: large
cdr3_aa: CASSYDGGAGDEQFF
cdr3_nt: TGTGCCAGCAGTTATGACGGGGGGGCCGGAGATGAGCAGTTCTTC

cdr3_length: 12
j_call: TRBJ2-1
d_call: TRBD1
v_call: TRBV19
clone_size: large
cdr3_aa: CASQGQGNEQFF
cdr3_nt: TGTGCCAGCCAGGGACAGGGGAATGAGCAGTTCTTC

cdr3_length: 13
j_call: TRBJ2-7
d_call: .
v_call: TRBV5-1
clone_size: few
cdr3_aa: CASSLVGSSEQYF
cdr3_nt: TGCGCCAGCAGCTTGGTGGGCAGCTCCGAGCAGTACTTC

cdr3_length: 15
j_call: TRBJ2-1
d_call: TRBD1
v_call: TRBV7-2
clone_size: large
cdr3_aa: CASSLRGQGRNEQFF
cdr3_nt: TGTGCCAGCAGCTTACGCGGACAGGGGAGGAATGAGCAGTTCTTC

cdr3_length: 18
j_call: TRBJ2-1
d_call: .
v_call: TRBV7-2
clone_size: large
cdr3_aa: CASSLDRKGPSSYNEQFF
cdr3_nt: TGTGCCAGCAGCTTAGATCGGAAAGGACCGAGCTCCTACAATGAGCAGTTCTTC

cdr3_length: 15
j_call: TRBJ1-4
d_call: .
v_call: TRBV6-5
clone_size: .
cdr3_aa: CASSYSAQPNEKLFF
cdr3_nt: TGTGCCAGCAGTTACTCAGCACAGCCTAATGAAAAACTGTTTTTT

cdr3_length: 15
j_call: TRBJ2-3
d_call: .
v_call: TRBV6-2/TRBV6-3
clone_size: .
cdr3_aa: CTTRRTALGTDTQYF
cdr3_nt: TGTACCACAAGAAGGACAGCTTTGGGGACAGATACGCAGTATTTT

cdr3_length: 16
j_call: TRBJ2-7
d_call: TRBD2
v_call: TRBV6-5
clone_size: .
cdr3_aa: CAISEVTLAGGGEQYF
cdr3_nt: TGTGCCATCAGTGAGGTGACTCTAGCGGGGGGGGGGGAGCAGTACTTC

cdr3_length: 15
j_call: TRBJ2-3
d_call: TRBD1
v_call: TRBV18
clone_size: .
cdr3_aa: CASSLGTGPTDTQYF
cdr3_nt: TGTGCCAGCTCACTTGGGACAGGGCCCACAGATACGCAGTATTTT

cdr3_length: 17
j_call: TRBJ2-2
d_call: TRBD2
v_call: TRBV5-1
clone_size: .
cdr3_aa: CASSPYLSGGPTGELFF
cdr3_nt: TGCGCCAGCAGCCCCTACCTTAGCGGGGGCCCAACCGGGGAGCTGTTTTTT

cdr3_length: 14
j_call: TRBJ1-4
d_call: TRBD1
v_call: TRBV7-2
clone_size: large
cdr3_aa: CASSLTGHGEKLFF
cdr3_nt: TGTGCCAGCAGCCTGACAGGGCACGGTGAAAAACTGTTTTTT

cdr3_length: 13
j_call: TRBJ1-1
d_call: .
v_call: TRBV27
clone_size: .
cdr3_aa: CASSLGPDTEAFF
cdr3_nt: TGTGCCAGCAGTTTAGGGCCAGACACTGAAGCTTTCTTT

cdr3_length: 17
j_call: TRBJ2-2
d_call: TRBD1
v_call: TRBV11-3
clone_size: large
cdr3_aa: CASSLGQDRGLHGELFF
cdr3_nt: TGTGCCAGCAGCTTAGGGCAAGACAGGGGGCTACACGGGGAGCTGTTTTTT

cdr3_length: 13
j_call: TRBJ2-7
d_call: .
v_call: TRBV4-2
clone_size: .
cdr3_aa: CASSQGQGVEQYF
cdr3_nt: TGTGCCAGCAGCCAGGGCCAAGGAGTGGAGCAGTACTTC

cdr3_length: 13
j_call: TRBJ2-2
d_call: .
v_call: TRBV20-1
clone_size: .
cdr3_aa: CSARERDVTELFF
cdr3_nt: TGCAGTGCTAGAGAGCGGGACGTTACCGAGCTGTTTTTT

cdr3_length: 19
j_call: TRBJ2-1
d_call: TRBD2
v_call: TRBV5-4
clone_size: .
cdr3_aa: CASSLEVYGLAGGGDEQFF
cdr3_nt: TGTGCCAGCAGCTTGGAGGTCTACGGTCTGGCGGGGGGAGGGGATGAGCAGTTCTTC

cdr3_length: 14
j_call: TRBJ2-3
d_call: TRBD2
v_call: TRBV28
clone_size: few
cdr3_aa: CASSFLAGTDTQYF
cdr3_nt: TGTGCCAGCAGTTTCCTAGCGGGAACAGATACGCAGTATTTT

cdr3_length: 13
j_call: TRBJ1-2
d_call: .
v_call: TRBV20-1
clone_size: few
cdr3_aa: CSATQGAWTGYTF
cdr3_nt: TGCAGTGCTACACAGGGAGCTTGGACTGGCTACACCTTC

cdr3_length: 11
j_call: TRBJ2-1
d_call: .
v_call: TRBV11-3
clone_size: large
cdr3_aa: CASSSGYEQFF
cdr3_nt: TGTGCCAGCAGTAGCGGTTATGAGCAGTTCTTC

cdr3_length: 15
j_call: TRBJ1-2
d_call: .
v_call: TRBV18
clone_size: few
cdr3_aa: CASSPNRDIKYGYTF
cdr3_nt: TGTGCCAGCTCACCAAACCGAGACATAAAGTATGGCTACACCTTC

cdr3_length: 16
j_call: TRBJ2-1
d_call: TRBD2
v_call: TRBV12-3/TRBV12-4
clone_size: .
cdr3_aa: CASSFLAGGFYNEQFF
cdr3_nt: TGTGCCAGCAGTTTTTTAGCGGGGGGATTTTACAATGAGCAGTTCTTC

cdr3_length: 14
j_call: TRBJ2-3
d_call: .
v_call: TRBV19
clone_size: large
cdr3_aa: CASSMGQSVDTQYF
cdr3_nt: TGTGCCAGTAGTATGGGCCAATCGGTAGATACGCAGTATTTT

cdr3_length: 14
j_call: TRBJ2-3
d_call: .
v_call: TRBV6-1
clone_size: large
cdr3_aa: CASSESINRDTQYF
cdr3_nt: TGTGCCAGCAGTGAGTCAATTAATCGTGATACGCAGTATTTT

cdr3_length: 13
j_call: TRBJ1-4
d_call: .
v_call: TRBV6-1
clone_size: medium-sized
cdr3_aa: CASSSQSNEKLFF
cdr3_nt: TGTGCCAGCAGTAGTCAGAGTAATGAAAAACTGTTTTTT

cdr3_length: 14
j_call: TRBJ1-4
d_call: .
v_call: TRBV6-5
clone_size: large
cdr3_aa: CASSTGGKIEKLFF
cdr3_nt: TGTGCCAGCAGTACGGGCGGAAAGATCGAAAAACTGTTTTTT

cdr3_length: 16
j_call: TRBJ1-5
d_call: TRBD1
v_call: TRBV20-1
clone_size: .
cdr3_aa: CSARFGTGNSNQPQHF
cdr3_nt: TGCAGTGCTAGATTCGGGACAGGGAATAGCAATCAGCCCCAGCATTTT

cdr3_length: 15
j_call: TRBJ1-6
d_call: TRBD1
v_call: TRBV6-4
clone_size: .
cdr3_aa: CASSAKTGGESPLHF
cdr3_nt: TGTGCCAGCAGTGCCAAGACAGGGGGCGAGTCACCCCTCCACTTT

cdr3_length: 16
j_call: TRBJ2-1
d_call: TRBD1
v_call: TRBV29-1
clone_size: .
cdr3_aa: CSVEDVKTGSGNEQFF
cdr3_nt: TGCAGCGTTGAAGACGTGAAGACAGGGAGCGGTAATGAGCAATTCTTC

cdr3_length: 15
j_call: TRBJ1-1
d_call: .
v_call: TRBV11-2
clone_size: .
cdr3_aa: CASSLFSGTNTEAFF
cdr3_nt: TGTGCCAGCAGCTTATTTTCCGGGACGAACACTGAAGCTTTCTTT

cdr3_length: 15
j_call: TRBJ2-3
d_call: TRBD2
v_call: TRBV5-6
clone_size: few
cdr3_aa: CASSSGGSLTDTQYF
cdr3_nt: TGTGCCAGCAGCAGCGGGGGGTCGCTCACAGATACGCAGTATTTT

cdr3_length: 15
j_call: TRBJ1-2
d_call: TRBD1
v_call: TRBV6-1
clone_size: .
cdr3_aa: CASRTRQGARDGYTF
cdr3_nt: TGTGCCAGCAGAACCAGACAGGGGGCGCGGGATGGCTACACCTTC

cdr3_length: 13
j_call: TRBJ2-1
d_call: TRBD1
v_call: TRBV29-1
clone_size: large
cdr3_aa: CSGGQRKYNEQFF
cdr3_nt: TGCAGCGGGGGACAGAGAAAATACAATGAGCAGTTCTTC

cdr3_length: 17
j_call: TRBJ1-1
d_call: .
v_call: TRBV11-3
clone_size: medium-sized
cdr3_aa: CASSPRITARGRIKAFF
cdr3_nt: TGTGCCAGCAGCCCGAGAATAACAGCCAGGGGTCGGATTAAAGCTTTCTTT

cdr3_length: 14
j_call: TRBJ2-3
d_call: .
v_call: TRBV7-4
clone_size: .
cdr3_aa: CASSLGQGGDTQYF
cdr3_nt: TGTGCCAGCAGCTTAGGACAGGGAGGAGATACGCAGTATTTT

cdr3_length: 14
j_call: TRBJ1-5
d_call: .
v_call: TRBV12-3/TRBV12-4
clone_size: .
cdr3_aa: CASSLYWGGQPQHF
cdr3_nt: TGTGCCAGCAGTTTATACTGGGGGGGTCAGCCCCAGCATTTT

cdr3_length: 15
j_call: TRBJ2-7
d_call: .
v_call: TRBV6-4
clone_size: .
cdr3_aa: CASSVFGGNTYEQYF
cdr3_nt: TGTGCCAGCAGTGTGTTTGGGGGGAATACCTACGAGCAGTACTTC

cdr3_length: 13
j_call: TRBJ1-2
d_call: TRBD1
v_call: TRBV18
clone_size: few
cdr3_aa: CASSAGTGGGYTF
cdr3_nt: TGTGCCAGCTCCGCCGGGACAGGGGGCGGCTACACCTTC

cdr3_length: 14
j_call: TRBJ1-5
d_call: .
v_call: TRBV19
clone_size: medium-sized
cdr3_aa: CASSSSGINQPQHF
cdr3_nt: TGTGCCAGTAGTTCTTCAGGGATTAATCAGCCCCAGCATTTT

cdr3_length: 11
j_call: TRBJ1-2
d_call: .
v_call: TRBV18
clone_size: medium-sized
cdr3_aa: CASSNGWGYTF
cdr3_nt: TGTGCCAGCTCCAACGGGTGGGGCTACACCTTC